This passage covers 31 T cell receptor beta chains from one sample sequenced in a study of T cells in Graves' hyperthyroidism and ophthalmopathy. TCR beta CDR3 regions were amplified from RNA transcripts. The HTBI primer set drove a first-round RT-PCR of the TCR CDR3. A single record per CDR3 protein comes from TCRdb applying MiXCR to the multiplex PCR reads. The sample shows approximately 400,000 distinct CDR3 sequences, under 15% of them seen only once. Sequencing was carried out using blood. The receptors were gathered from a young woman with Graves' hyperthyroidism.

This clonotype came up many times. The chain combines TRBV3-1 with TRBJ2-7; the match to TRBD2 covers 7 bases. CDR3 length equals 15 residues. The V segment lost 3 bases and the J segment 2 bases; nucleotides outside the gene matches: 7. From germline, CDR1 is LGHDT and CDR2 YNNKEL (reference sequence). The CDR3 spells CASSQAAGPTYEQYF. The CDR3 bases are TGTGCCAGCAGCCAGGCAGCGGGGCCTACCTACGAGCAGTACTTC.

This clonotype has just a few counts. V and J are TRBV24-1 and TRBJ2-1; tentative D call: TRBD2 (5 bases). Germline CDR1 is KGHDR and CDR2 is SFDVKD. This CDR3 is 15 amino acids long. V was pared by 3 bases and J by 0 bases, with 8 bases between. Written as DNA, the CDR3 is TGTGCCACCAGTGATGAGGGAAGCTCCTACAATGAGCAGTTCTTC. Translated: CATSDEGSSYNEQFF.

This clonotype was found many times. The genes are TRBV5-1 and TRBJ1-1; D might be TRBD1 (5 bases). The CDR3 is 15 amino acids. CDR1 is SGHRS, CDR2 YFSETQ, per germline. Trimming pared 0 bases from V and 1 base from J, leaving 10 bases between. The CDR3 region has the DNA TGCGCCAGCAGCTTGGGGGGGATGCCGAACACTGAAGCTTTCTTT. This gives the protein CASSLGGMPNTEAFF.

This clonotype was counted many times. The chain has TRBV28 and TRBJ2-3, with a weak D call TRBD2 (6 bases). Trimming pared 2 bases from V and 4 bases from J, leaving 16 bases between. Germline values: CDR1 MDHEN, CDR2 SYDVKM. This CDR3 is built from 16 residues. In DNA, the CDR3 is TGTGCCAGCAGTTTAAGTAGCGGAAAGTCCGCAGATACGCAGTATTTT. It yields the protein CASSLSSGKSADTQYF. The full variable domain, in which reference TRBV28 and TRBJ2-3 provide the parts outside the CDR3, is DVKVTQSSRYLVKRTGEKVFLECVQDMDHENMFWYRQDPGLGLRLIYFSYDVKMKEKGDIPEGYSVSREKKERFSLILESASTNQTSMYLCASSLSSGKSADTQYFGPGTRLTVL.

This clonotype came up many times. The J gene is TRBJ1-6, the V gene TRBV2, with D perhaps matching TRBD1 (5 bases). V lost 6 bases and J lost 5, with 14 bases in between. The germline V gene encodes CDR1 SNHLY and CDR2 FYNNEI. The CDR3 covers 15 residues. The CDR3 protein is CASRTGTVNNSPLHF. CDR3 bases: TGTGCCAGCAGAACTGGGACGGTTAATAATTCACCCCTCCACTTT. Supplemented by reference TRBV2 and TRBJ1-6, the full variable domain reads EPEVTQTPSHQVTQMGQEVILRCVPISNHLYFYWYRQILGQKVEFLVSFYNNEISEKSEIFDDQFSVERPDGSNFTLKIRSTKLEDSAMYFCASRTGTVNNSPLHFGNGTRLTVT.

This clonotype appeared many times. The V gene is TRBV20-1, the J gene TRBJ2-3; possible D gene TRBD2, 7 bases. Trimming removed 6 bases from V and 3 bases from J, with 19 bases in between. CDR1 is DFQATT and CDR2 is SNEGSKA in the germline V gene (reference sequence). The CDR3 length is 15 residues. This chain's CDR3 is CSARGHRGVTDTQYF. Here the CDR3 DNA reads TGCAGTGCCAGGGGACACCGGGGGGTGACAGATACGCAGTATTTT.

The V and J genes are TRBV29-1 and TRBJ2-7; 9 nucleotides line up with TRBD1. There are 13 residues in the CDR3. Germline trimming cut 5 bases from V and 4 bases from J; bases unmatched to any gene: 6. CDR1 is SQVTM and CDR2 is ANQGSEA in the germline V gene. In nucleotides, the CDR3 is TGCAGCGTTACCGGGACAGGGCTTTACGAGCAGTACTTC. This codes for CSVTGTGLYEQYF.

This clonotype was found many times. The rearrangement joins TRBV27 to TRBJ2-7, with D perhaps TRBD1 (5 bases). The CDR3 covers 15 residues. Trimming stripped 2 bases from V and 0 bases from J, with 11 bases between. Germline CDR1 MNHEY, CDR2 SMNVEV (reference sequence). This chain's CDR3 is CASSLLGRASYEQYF. The CDR3 nucleotides are TGTGCCAGCAGTTTACTGGGCAGGGCCTCCTACGAGCAGTACTTC.

This clonotype showed up many times. This rearrangement joins TRBV9 to TRBJ2-7; D unclear. Germline lookup yields CDR1 SGDLS and CDR2 YYNGEE. The V gene lost 0 bases and the J gene lost 3 bases, with 13 bases spanning the gap. This CDR3 contains 15 residues. The CDR3: CASSVGLGPLYEQYF. The CDR3 region has the DNA TGTGCCAGCAGCGTAGGTCTCGGGCCCCTCTACGAGCAGTACTTC.

This clonotype was counted at least ten times. V is TRBV6-2 or TRBV6-3 and J is TRBJ2-7, with TRBD2 identical over 7 bases. The CDR3 runs 15 residues. Per germline, CDR1 MNHEY and CDR2 SVGEGT. V was pared by 6 bases and J by 3 bases, with 11 bases of the junction left unmatched. CDR3 in amino acids: CASSPLAVISYEQYF. Written as DNA, the CDR3 is TGTGCCAGCAGCCCTCTAGCGGTTATAAGCTACGAGCAGTACTTC.

This chain connects TRBV7-9 to TRBJ2-1; TRBD2 agrees at 8 bases. The CDR3 loop spans 16 amino acids. The V and J ends lost 4 bases and 6 bases, in that order; junction bases with no gene match: 11. Germline V gene sequence: CDR1 SEHNR, CDR2 FQNEAQ (reference sequence). This CDR3 reads CASSSLTGGSGNEQFF. CDR3 coding DNA: TGTGCCAGCAGCTCCCTGACGGGAGGGTCTGGCAATGAGCAGTTCTTC.

The chain has TRBV29-1 and TRBJ2-2; tentatively, D is TRBD1 (5 bases). The CDR3 sequence is 13 residues long. Per germline, CDR1 SQVTM and CDR2 ANQGSEA. The V gene lost 4 bases and the J gene lost 0 bases, with 6 bases spanning the gap. The chain's CDR3 is CSVAGPNTGELFF. CDR3 nucleotide sequence: TGCAGCGTTGCAGGGCCGAACACCGGGGAGCTGTTTTTT.

This clonotype was counted between two and nine times. The rearrangement joins TRBV5-4 to TRBJ2-1; TRBD1 might be the D (6 bases). CDR1 is SGHNT and CDR2 is YYREEE in the germline V gene (reference sequence). The V gene lost 0 bases and the J gene lost 6 bases, with 10 bases spanning the gap. This CDR3 is 14 amino acids long. The CDR3 nucleotides read TGTGCCAGCAGCTTGGAGGGGGAATCCAATGAGCAGTTCTTC. Translated, it gives CASSLEGESNEQFF.

This sequence joins TRBV9 and TRBJ1-2, with 12 positions matching TRBD1. Germline V gene data show CDR1 as SGDLS and CDR2 as YYNGEE. V shed 3 bases, J shed 8 bases, and the junction held 2 bases outside the gene matches. The CDR3 is made up of 13 amino acids. The CDR3: CASSAGQGAGYTF. The CDR3 nucleotides are TGTGCCAGCAGCGCGGGACAGGGGGCCGGCTACACCTTC.

At least ten counts were recorded for this clonotype. The CDR3 here is CASSLATGNTEAFF. CDR3 sequence (DNA): TGTGCCAGCAGCTTAGCGACAGGGAACACTGAAGCTTTCTTT. This chain joins TRBV7-9 and TRBJ1-1; perhaps TRBD1 as D (6 bases). The CDR3 runs to 14 residues. The germline V gene encodes CDR1 SEHNR and CDR2 FQNEAQ (reference sequence). Between the trimmed V and J ends, which lost 0 bases and 1 base, there was a span of 6 bases. Based on the CDR3 plus reference TRBV7-9 and TRBJ1-1, the full variable domain is DTGVSQNPRHKITKRGQNVTFRCDPISEHNRLYWYRQTLGQGPEFLTYFQNEAQLEKSRLLSDRFSAERPKGSFSTLEIQRTEQGDSAMYLCASSLATGNTEAFFGQGTRLTVV.

A word on this clonotype: A much bigger clone sits one base away, suggesting this may be a read error. This chain connects TRBV6-1 to TRBJ1-1; possibly TRBD1 for D (6 bases). CDR3 length: 13 amino acids. Germline V lookup: CDR1 MNHNS, CDR2 SASEGT. Deletions cut 4 bases from V and 3 bases from J, with 9 bases between. The CDR3 region has the DNA TGTGCCAGCAGTGCAGGGGTGTACACTGAAGCTTTCTTT. It codes for CASSAGVYTEAFF.

This clonotype was found many times. At one end the junction does not follow the germline gene, possibly because of a read error. J is TRBJ2-7 and V is TRBV29-1; D possibly matches TRBD1 or TRBD2 (5 bases each). This CDR3 region has 14 residues. Germline loops: CDR1 SQVTM, CDR2 ANQGSEA. CDR3 nucleotides: TGCAGCGTAGAAGGGACCCGTCAAGACTACGAGCAGTACTTC. Protein: CSVEGTRQDYEQYF.

V and J are TRBV6-2 or TRBV6-3 and TRBJ2-7; D might be TRBD1 or TRBD2, each matching 5 bases. The CDR3 covers 15 residues. The V and J ends lost 7 bases and 4 bases respectively, with 20 bases between them. Per germline, CDR1 MNHEY and CDR2 SVGEGT. The DNA of the CDR3 is TGTGCCAGCACTAAAGGGGACGAAAGTCTTTACGAGCAGTACTTC. Translating gives CASTKGDESLYEQYF.

Ten or more counts support this clonotype. J is TRBJ2-7 and V is TRBV20-1; the D gene is possibly TRBD2 (5 bases). V lost 3 bases, J lost 0 bases, and 15 bases lay in between. The CDR3 has 15 amino acids. The germline V gene encodes CDR1 DFQATT and CDR2 SNEGSKA (reference sequence). CDR3 sequence (DNA): TGCAGTGCTAGCGAGGGAAGGTACACCTCCTACGAGCAGTACTTC. It is translated as CSASEGRYTSYEQYF.

The chain employs TRBV25-1 and TRBJ2-1; D possibly corresponds to TRBD2 (6 bases). V was clipped by 7 bases and J by 5 bases, with 30 bases between them. The CDR3 sequence is 19 residues long. The germline gives CDR1 MGHDK, CDR2 SYGVNS. The CDR3: CASTEPAGARGGHHNEQFF. CDR3 DNA sequence: TGTGCCAGCACCGAACCAGCGGGCGCGCGAGGCGGACATCACAATGAGCAGTTCTTC.

In this sample, this clonotype turned up many times. This chain connects TRBV13 to TRBJ1-2; D is uncertain. Trimming shortened V by 5 bases and J by 0 bases, and 13 bases separated the two germline ends. The V gene's germline CDR1 is PRHDT and CDR2 FYEKMQ (reference sequence). The CDR3 spans 15 residues. CDR3 nucleotides: TGTGCCAGCAGCCAAGACGGCGGGACTAACTATGGCTACACCTTC. This translates into CASSQDGGTNYGYTF.

CDR3 nucleotide sequence: TGTGCCAGCACGGTAAATCAGGTAGAGCTTGAAAAACTGTTTTTT. Its protein product is CASTVNQVELEKLFF. V usage is TRBV6-2 or TRBV6-3 and J usage is TRBJ1-4; D is unclear. The germline V gene has CDR1 MNHEY and CDR2 SVGEGT. The CDR3 has 15 residues. Between the trimmed V and J ends, which lost 7 bases and 7 bases, there was a span of 19 bases.

The rearrangement joins TRBV29-1 to TRBJ1-1; tentatively, D is TRBD1 (6 bases). Trimming stripped 3 bases from V and 5 bases from J, with 10 bases between. The germline V gene encodes CDR1 SQVTM and CDR2 ANQGSEA. The CDR3 totals 12 residues. The CDR3 here is CSVDRGGTEAFF. In nucleotides, the CDR3 is TGCAGCGTTGACAGGGGCGGGACTGAAGCTTTCTTT.

This clonotype was recorded a few times. The chain has TRBV5-1 and TRBJ1-1; D remains unclear. The length of the CDR3 is 15 residues. V lost 4 bases and J 3 bases, leaving 16 bases between the germline ends. Germline lookup yields CDR1 SGHRS and CDR2 YFSETQ. Written as DNA, the CDR3 is TGCGCCAGCAGCGGTTGGGCGGGAGGAGACACTGAAGCTTTCTTT. Translated: CASSGWAGGDTEAFF.

This clonotype has a count of ten or more. This chain joins TRBV20-1 and TRBJ1-2, with a tentative D call TRBD1 (5 bases). Per the germline V gene, CDR1 is DFQATT and CDR2 is SNEGSKA (reference sequence). This CDR3 contains 14 residues. Between the trimmed V and J ends, which lost 3 bases and 1 base, there was a span of 12 bases. The CDR3 spells CSASHGQINYGYTF. The DNA of the CDR3 is TGCAGTGCTAGTCATGGACAAATTAACTATGGCTACACCTTC.

The chain links TRBV10-3 to TRBJ2-5; TRBD2 might be the D (7 bases). CDR1 is ENHRY and CDR2 is SYGVKD in the germline V gene. V was pared by 6 bases and J by 3 bases, with 17 bases between. This CDR3 is 15 amino acids long. CDR3 amino acids: CAIRGGAENKETQYF. DNA of the CDR3: TGTGCCATCAGGGGGGGGGCAGAAAATAAAGAGACCCAGTACTTC.

The chain joins TRBV12-3 or TRBV12-4 to TRBJ2-3, with TRBD2 identical over 14 bases. The V and J ends lost 6 bases and 0 bases, in that order; junction bases with no gene match: 5. The CDR3 covers 17 residues. CDR3 region: CASRVGTSGSSTDTQYF. DNA of the CDR3: TGTGCCAGCAGGGTAGGGACTAGCGGGAGTAGCACAGATACGCAGTATTTT.

This clonotype occurred many times. V and J are TRBV7-8 and TRBJ2-1; no clear D. The CDR3 is 13 amino acids. Trimming stripped 5 bases from V and 4 bases from J, with 9 bases between. Germline lookup yields CDR1 SGHVS and CDR2 FQNEAQ. CDR3 nucleotides: TGTGCCAGCAGCCCCAGGCGATACAATGAGCAGTTCTTC. As protein: CASSPRRYNEQFF.

This clonotype has ten or more counts. The chain employs TRBV5-1 and TRBJ1-1, with a possible D match to TRBD1 (5 bases). CDR3 length: 14 residues. The germline CDR1 and CDR2 sequences are SGHRS and YFSETQ. V lost 4 bases and J 5 bases, leaving 15 bases between the germline ends. CDR3 in amino acids: CASSPEGRKTEAFF. In DNA, the CDR3 is TGCGCCAGCAGCCCCGAGGGACGGAAGACTGAAGCTTTCTTT.

The sample holds many counts of this clonotype. This clone may be a read error of a much larger clone one base away. The J gene is TRBJ1-1, the V gene TRBV2; D perhaps matches TRBD1 (5 bases). The V gene's germline CDR1 is SNHLY and CDR2 FYNNEI. The CDR3 runs to 15 residues. Trimming removed 7 bases from V and 9 bases from J, with 24 bases in between. The CDR3 region has the DNA TGTGCCAGCACGAGTAATGGGTGGGGAGGGACTAAAGCTTTCTTT. Amino acid sequence: CASTSNGWGGTKAFF. The complete variable domain, with remaining parts taken from reference TRBV2 and TRBJ1-1, reads EPEVTQTPSHQVTQMGQEVILRCVPISNHLYFYWYRQILGQKVEFLVSFYNNEISEKSEIFDDQFSVERPDGSNFTLKIRSTKLEDSAMYFCASTSNGWGGTKAFFGQGTRLTVV.

The chain carries TRBV6-1 and TRBJ2-4, with 8 bases that match TRBD2. Trimming at V came to 6 bases and at J to 6 bases, leaving 7 bases not matched to a gene. Germline V gene sequence: CDR1 MNHNS, CDR2 SASEGT. This CDR3 spans 14 amino acids. The CDR3 coding sequence is TGTGCCAGCAGCGGGGGGGCTGGGAGAAACATTCAGTACTTC. Protein product: CASSGGAGRNIQYF.